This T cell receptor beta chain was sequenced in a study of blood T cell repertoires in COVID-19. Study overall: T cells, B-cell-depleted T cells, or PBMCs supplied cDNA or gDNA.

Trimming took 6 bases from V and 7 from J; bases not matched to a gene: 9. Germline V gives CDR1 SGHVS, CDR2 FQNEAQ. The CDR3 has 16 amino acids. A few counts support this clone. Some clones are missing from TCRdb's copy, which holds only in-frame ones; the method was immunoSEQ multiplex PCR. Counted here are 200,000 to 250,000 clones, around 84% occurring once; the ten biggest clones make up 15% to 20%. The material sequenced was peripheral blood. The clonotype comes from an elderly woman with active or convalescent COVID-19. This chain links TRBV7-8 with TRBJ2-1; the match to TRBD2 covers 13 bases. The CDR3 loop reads CASRATSGRAWNEQFF. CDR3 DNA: TGTGCCAGCAGAGCCACTAGCGGGAGGGCCTGGAATGAGCAGTTCTTC.